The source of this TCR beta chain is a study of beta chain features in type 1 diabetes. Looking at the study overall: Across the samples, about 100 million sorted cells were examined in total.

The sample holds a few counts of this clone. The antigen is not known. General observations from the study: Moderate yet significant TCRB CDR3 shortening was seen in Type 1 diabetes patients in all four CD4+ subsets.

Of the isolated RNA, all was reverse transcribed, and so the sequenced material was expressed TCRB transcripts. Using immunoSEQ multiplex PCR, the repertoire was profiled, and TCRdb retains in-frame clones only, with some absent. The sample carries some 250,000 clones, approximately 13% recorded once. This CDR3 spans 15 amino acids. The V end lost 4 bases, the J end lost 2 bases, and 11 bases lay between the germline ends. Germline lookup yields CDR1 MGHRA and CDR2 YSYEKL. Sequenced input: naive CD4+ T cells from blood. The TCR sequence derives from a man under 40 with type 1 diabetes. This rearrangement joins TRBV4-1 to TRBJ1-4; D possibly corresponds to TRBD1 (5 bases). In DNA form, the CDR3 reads TGCGCCAGCAGCCCGTTGACAGATACTAATGAAAAACTGTTTTTT. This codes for CASSPLTDTNEKLFF.